This TCR beta chain is drawn from a study of brain metastases from non-small cell lung cancer. Study results and limitations: Brain metastases had lower T-cell infiltration than primary tumors. Paired brain metastases and primary tumors largely shared TCR repertoires. In about 62% of brain metastases, T-cell clones were expanded compared with matched primary tumors.

Clones were sequenced by immunoSEQ multiplex PCR, and TCRdb holds only the in-frame ones, with some missing. The repertoire holds approximately 5,600 clones, with around 84% as singletons. Remarks on this clone: As yet, its antigen is unknown.

The CDR3 has 15 residues. Germline CDR1 is MNHEY and CDR2 is SMNVEV (reference sequence). After removal of 7 bases from V and 7 bases from J, the junction contained 14 bases not matched to a gene. Sequencing input: primary lung tumor tissue. This sequence originates from a donor at least 40 years old with non-small cell lung cancer. This chain joins TRBV27 and TRBJ1-2, with TRBD1 identical over 8 bases. The CDR3 region has the DNA TGTGCCAGCACCCCTTCGACAGGGGCATTTTCTGGCTACACCTTC. Protein: CASTPSTGAFSGYTF.